These T cell receptor beta chains were read from a single sample in a study of a mutant IDH1 vaccine in newly diagnosed glioma. No antigens are known for them. Clones were sequenced by immunoSEQ multiplex PCR, and TCRdb holds only the in-frame ones, with some missing. The data hold about 55,000 clones, with 80% observed a single time. Sequencing used PBMCs, obtained from a glioma patient whose treatment included an IDH1 peptide vaccine. These receptors were collected from a man in his forties with glioma. Both conserved end residues are part of each CDR3. Each record gives: D gene, clone size, V gene, J gene, CDR3 DNA, CDR3 protein. The D gene is left open where the match is weak. Some rows mark clone size as missing; the rest say once, few, many or name a class of expanded clone.

>.|.|TRBV7-3|TRBJ2-2
TGTGCCAGCAGCCCCAATTCAGGTAGCACCGGGGAGCTGTTTTTT
CASSPNSGSTGELFF
>.|.|TRBV5-1|TRBJ2-3
TGCGCCAGCAGCTACGGGGACACAGATACGCAGTATTTT
CASSYGDTDTQYF
>.|once|TRBV9|TRBJ1-3
TGTGCCAGCAGCGCGCAAGTGGGAACCTCTGGAAACACCATATATTTT
CASSAQVGTSGNTIYF
>TRBD1|.|TRBV25-1|TRBJ1-1
TGTGCCAGCAGTCAGGGGACAGTGAACACTGAAGCTTTCTTT
CASSQGTVNTEAFF
>.|.|TRBV2|TRBJ1-5
TGTGCCAGCAGTGGGCGGGGGCTGCTGGATCAGCCCCAGCATTTT
CASSGRGLLDQPQHF
>.|.|TRBV7-8|TRBJ2-3
TGTGCCAGCAGCTTAGCAACTGATACGCAGTATTTT
CASSLATDTQYF
>.|.|TRBV5-6|TRBJ2-7
TGTGCCAGCGGAAGGGTCGAGCAGTACTTC
CASGRVEQYF
>TRBD1|medium-sized|TRBV6-1|TRBJ1-5
TGTGCCAGCGGAACAGGGGACTATCAGCCCCAGCATTTT
CASGTGDYQPQHF
>TRBD1|.|TRBV5-1|TRBJ1-2
TGCGCCAGCAGCTTGGTAGCAGGGGGCGAAGGTGGCTACACCTTC
CASSLVAGGEGGYTF
>TRBD1|.|TRBV27|TRBJ1-5
TGTGCCAGCAGTCCACAGGGGGTTAGCAATCAGCCCCAGCATTTT
CASSPQGVSNQPQHF
>.|few|TRBV6-6|TRBJ1-3
TGTGCCAGCAGCTCGGGACCGACTGGAAACACCATATATTTT
CASSSGPTGNTIYF
>.|.|TRBV2|TRBJ1-1
TGTGCCAGCAGTGAAACGATTGGAGGGACTGAAGCTTTCTTT
CASSETIGGTEAFF
>.|few|TRBV7-2|TRBJ1-1
TGTGCCAGCAGATCCTGGGGAACTGAAGCTTTCTTT
CASRSWGTEAFF
>TRBD2|.|TRBV5-1|TRBJ2-5
TGCGCCAGCAGCGGGGGACTAGCGGGGGATTGGGAGACCCAGTACTTC
CASSGGLAGDWETQYF
>.|.|TRBV6-1|TRBJ2-7
TGTGCCAGCCGTTCGCGGGGGCCTGCCTACGAGCAGTACTTC
CASRSRGPAYEQYF
>.|.|TRBV27|TRBJ2-2
TGTGCCAGCAGGGGACTGGGAGCGAACACCGGGGAGCTGTTTTTT
CASRGLGANTGELFF
>TRBD1|.|TRBV5-4|TRBJ2-5
TGTGCCAGCAGCTTGGCCAAGCTCGGGACAGGGGGACAAGAGACCCAGTACTTC
CASSLAKLGTGGQETQYF
>TRBD2|.|TRBV13|TRBJ2-7
TGTGCCAGCAGCTCCCAGAGCGGGGGGCCCTACGAGCAGTACTTC
CASSSQSGGPYEQYF
>.|few|TRBV29-1|TRBJ1-1
TGCAGCGTTGAATCGGAGGGGCTAACTGAAGCTTTCTTT
CSVESEGLTEAFF
>.|.|TRBV6-1|TRBJ1-6
TGTGCCAGCAGTGACCGGGGCCCGTCCTATAATTCACCCCTCCACTTT
CASSDRGPSYNSPLHF
>.|.|TRBV4-1|TRBJ1-5
TGCGCCAGCAGCCCCTACAGGGATAGCAATCAGCCCCAGCATTTT
CASSPYRDSNQPQHF
>.|.|TRBV19|TRBJ2-3
TGTGCCAGTAGTATAGTGGCACCGGGGGTGGCTAGCACAGATACGCAGTATTTT
CASSIVAPGVASTDTQYF
>.|.|TRBV10-3|TRBJ1-6
TGTGCCATCAAGGAGAGCTCCTATAATTCACCCCTCCACTTT
CAIKESSYNSPLHF
>.|.|TRBV14|TRBJ1-1
TGTGCCAGCAGCCAAGTCGCGGGGGCTGGGACTGAAGCTTTCTTT
CASSQVAGAGTEAFF
>.|few|TRBV5-1|TRBJ2-2
TGCGCCAGCAGCTCCGGGTCTACCTCTAACACCGGGGAGCTGTTTTTT
CASSSGSTSNTGELFF
>TRBD1|once|TRBV2|TRBJ1-1
TGTGCCAGCAGTGAAGCTCCCGGACAGGGCGGGAACACTGAAGCTTTCTTT
CASSEAPGQGGNTEAFF
>TRBD2|.|TRBV9|TRBJ2-2
TGTGCCAGCAGCGTTGGGGGGGGGACCGGGGAGCTGTTTTTT
CASSVGGGTGELFF
>TRBD1|.|TRBV2|TRBJ1-1
TGTGCCAGCAGTGAAGCGCTTCGGGACAGGTTAGGCACTGAAGCTTTCTTT
CASSEALRDRLGTEAFF
>.|.|TRBV5-1|TRBJ1-4
TGCGCCACCGCGGGACGGGAAAATGAAAAACTGTTTTTT
CATAGRENEKLFF
>.|.|TRBV30|TRBJ2-5
TGTGCCTGGAGTGGCGAAGGCCGGGCTCAAGAGACCCAGTACTTC
CAWSGEGRAQETQYF
>.|medium-sized|TRBV2|TRBJ1-5
TGTGCCAGCAGCCGGCTTAATAGCAATCAGCCCCAGCATTTT
CASSRLNSNQPQHF
>TRBD1|.|TRBV2|TRBJ1-1
TGTGCCAGCAGTGTTTCCCCAATTGGACAGGGGGCTGCGACTGAAGCTTTCTTT
CASSVSPIGQGAATEAFF
>.|.|TRBV7-8|TRBJ1-3
TGTGCCAGCAGCTTAGCTGGGGCCGTCGGAAACACCATATATTTT
CASSLAGAVGNTIYF
>TRBD1|once|TRBV7-9|TRBJ1-2
TGTGCCAGCAGCTCTCGACAGGGCCCTAACTATGGCTACACCTTC
CASSSRQGPNYGYTF
>.|.|TRBV7-9|TRBJ1-1
TGTGCCAGCAGCCCCTGGGGAGGGGGCACTGAAGCTTTCTTT
CASSPWGGGTEAFF
>TRBD2|once|TRBV7-2|TRBJ2-5
TGTGCCAGCTCGTGGGGGGGGAGCCAAGAGACCCAGTACTTC
CASSWGGSQETQYF
>.|.|TRBV30|TRBJ2-5
TGTGCCTGGAGCCCTGGGGAACCGCGAGTGATGGGGACCCAGTACTTC
CAWSPGEPRVMGTQYF
>TRBD1|.|TRBV6-1|TRBJ1-5
TGTGCCAGCAGTGAAATAGGTGGGCAGGGGGCTAATCAGCCCCAGCATTTT
CASSEIGGQGANQPQHF
>.|.|TRBV5-1|TRBJ2-7
TGCGCCAGCAGCTTGGTGTTAGGGGGGCTGGAGCAGTACTTC
CASSLVLGGLEQYF
>.|.|TRBV6-6|TRBJ2-7
TGTGCCAGCAGTCAGGACCGGTACGAGCAGTACTTC
CASSQDRYEQYF
>.|.|TRBV29-1|TRBJ2-1
TGCAGCGTTAGTTGGGGGGCCAATGAGCAGTTCTTC
CSVSWGANEQFF
>.|few|TRBV6-1|TRBJ2-5
TGTGCCAGCAGCGAGGACGGGTGGCAAGAGACCCAGTACTTC
CASSEDGWQETQYF
>.|.|TRBV7-9|TRBJ2-1
TGTGCCAGCAGCTTAGTCGGGGGGCGCGTTTCTGAGCAGTTCTTC
CASSLVGGRVSEQFF
>.|few|TRBV19|TRBJ2-3
TGTGCCAGTAGTATCGGTCATGCAGGGGGCACAGATACGCAGTATTTT
CASSIGHAGGTDTQYF
>.|.|TRBV7-9|TRBJ2-3
TGTGCCAGCAGCTTAAGGTCGGGGAGAGATACGCAGTATTTT
CASSLRSGRDTQYF
>.|.|TRBV5-1|TRBJ1-1
TGCGCCAGCAGCTTGATGGCAGCGAACACTGAAGCTTTCTTT
CASSLMAANTEAFF
>TRBD1|.|TRBV18|TRBJ1-5
TGTGCCAGCTCACCCAGACAGGGGAGGGCGGATCAGCCCCAGCATTTT
CASSPRQGRADQPQHF
>TRBD1|.|TRBV7-9|TRBJ2-7
TGTGCCAGCAGCTTAGCCTACTCACAGGGGGACGAGCAGTACTTC
CASSLAYSQGDEQYF
>.|.|TRBV6-5|TRBJ1-1
TGTGCCAGCAGGGGGGGGCCGAGAAACACTGAAGCTTTCTTT
CASRGGPRNTEAFF
>.|.|TRBV7-6|TRBJ2-7
TGTGCCAGCAGCTTCAATAGCGGCTACGAGCAGTACTTC
CASSFNSGYEQYF